The sequence of this T cell receptor (beta chain) was determined in a study of T cells expressing NK-cell markers. The CDR3 extends over 14 amino acids. Looked up from germline, CDR1 is DFQATT and CDR2 is SNEGSKA (reference sequence). Scientists made TCR beta cDNA using 5'RACE template switching with UMIs. Reanalyzing the 5' RACE reads, TCRdb keeps one entry per CDR3 protein, without DNA. The sample totals hundreds of thousands of distinct CDR3 sequences. Regarding this clonotype: The target antigen is unknown.

Study results and caveats: In a group of 5 to 7 donors, dominant NKG2C+ clonotypes represented roughly 1.0-7.5% of CD8+ T cells.

The receptor was derived from a man aged 18-70 years in good health. The chain uses TRBV20-1 and TRBJ2-1; TCRdb proposes TRBD1, but this gene call is untestable without DNA. Sequences were obtained from blood T cells: a sorted CD56 or NKG2C T cell subset, CD4+ or CD8+ T cells, or bulk PBMC T cells (not recorded which). CDR3 protein: CSARTGGIIKMQFF.